A selection of T cell receptor beta chains follows, all from one sample in a study of blood T cell repertoires in COVID-19. Assay: immunoSEQ multiplex PCR; the TCRdb copy retains only in-frame clones and omits some. This table has some 260,000 clones, about 91% appearing once. The sample taken for sequencing was peripheral blood. Receptors originate from a man at least 80 years old with acute or convalescent COVID-19. Both conserved end residues are part of each CDR3. Fields, in order: clone size, J gene, V gene, D gene, CDR3 protein, CDR3 DNA. A D gene is named only where the DNA matches it firmly. Size values are once, few and many counts, or a class for expanded clones, and some rows have none.

size: -; J: TRBJ1-4; V: TRBV3-1/TRBV3-2; D: TRBD1; CDR3: CASSRLATGTGAEKLFF; DNA: TGTGCCAGCAGCCGACTGGCTACCGGGACAGGGGCTGAAAAACTGTTTTTT
size: -; J: TRBJ2-5; V: TRBV19; D: TRBD1; CDR3: CASSISGTGGTQYF; DNA: TGTGCCAGTAGTATTTCTGGGACAGGGGGGACCCAGTACTTC
size: -; J: TRBJ1-2; V: TRBV7-9; D: -; CDR3: CASSRGTQGPYGYTF; DNA: TGTGCCAGCAGCCGGGGTACCCAAGGGCCATATGGCTACACCTTC
size: few; J: TRBJ2-7; V: TRBV7-2; D: TRBD2; CDR3: CASSLRSGGPRDEQYF; DNA: TGTGCCAGCAGCTTAAGGAGCGGGGGGCCGCGGGACGAGCAGTACTTC
size: -; J: TRBJ2-3; V: TRBV14; D: -; CDR3: CASNDKSHTQYF; DNA: TGTGCCAGCAACGACAAGAGTCATACGCAGTATTTT
size: -; J: TRBJ1-5; V: TRBV9; D: -; CDR3: CASSVEAGGGDQPQHF; DNA: TGTGCCAGCAGCGTAGAAGCAGGCGGGGGGGATCAGCCCCAGCATTTT
size: -; J: TRBJ2-5; V: TRBV29-1; D: TRBD1; CDR3: CSGTGQGQETQYF; DNA: TGCAGCGGAACGGGACAGGGGCAAGAGACCCAGTACTTC
size: -; J: TRBJ1-2; V: TRBV7-3; D: TRBD1; CDR3: CASSLGGQGGGYTF; DNA: TGTGCCAGCAGCTTAGGGGGACAGGGTGGTGGCTACACCTTC
size: few; J: TRBJ1-2; V: TRBV7-9; D: TRBD1; CDR3: CASSQTGAGGGYTF; DNA: TGTGCCAGCAGCCAGACAGGGGCCGGGGGAGGCTACACCTTC
size: once; J: TRBJ2-5; V: TRBV19; D: -; CDR3: CASSTTGIGMETQYF; DNA: TGTGCCAGTAGTACGACGGGAATAGGGATGGAGACCCAGTACTTC
size: -; J: TRBJ2-7; V: TRBV10-3; D: -; CDR3: CAISESLDEQYF; DNA: TGTGCCATCAGTGAGTCGTTAGACGAGCAGTACTTC
size: -; J: TRBJ1-5; V: TRBV5-5; D: -; CDR3: CASSFFGGAGGNQPQHF; DNA: TGTGCCAGCAGCTTTTTTGGGGGGGCGGGTGGCAATCAGCCCCAGCATTTT
size: -; J: TRBJ1-1; V: TRBV18; D: -; CDR3: CASSPISGSSRPEAFF; DNA: TGTGCCAGCTCACCAATTTCAGGATCGTCTCGACCAGAAGCTTTCTTT
size: -; J: TRBJ1-3; V: TRBV5-1; D: TRBD1; CDR3: CASSLEGQGVAGNTIYF; DNA: TGCGCCAGCAGCTTGGAGGGCCAGGGGGTGGCTGGAAACACCATATATTTT
size: -; J: TRBJ2-2; V: TRBV18; D: -; CDR3: CASSTRQGANTGELFF; DNA: TGTGCCAGCTCAACCAGGCAAGGGGCGAACACCGGGGAGCTGTTTTTT
size: -; J: TRBJ2-7; V: TRBV18; D: TRBD2; CDR3: CASSSTSAGGGEQYF; DNA: TGTGCCAGCTCGTCGACTAGTGCGGGGGGGGGCGAGCAGTACTTC
size: -; J: TRBJ2-7; V: TRBV19; D: TRBD2; CDR3: CASSPGGYEQYF; DNA: TGTGCCAGTAGTCCGGGGGGGTACGAGCAGTACTTC
size: -; J: TRBJ2-6; V: TRBV19; D: TRBD1; CDR3: CASKRQGVFGGANVLTF; DNA: TGTGCCAGTAAAAGACAGGGGGTTTTTGGAGGGGCCAACGTCCTGACTTTC
size: -; J: TRBJ2-1; V: TRBV19; D: -; CDR3: CASSPQRVAGEQFF; DNA: TGTGCCAGTAGTCCCCAGCGGGTTGCGGGTGAGCAGTTCTTC
size: -; J: TRBJ2-7; V: TRBV6-5; D: -; CDR3: CASSYEGRGYEQYF; DNA: TGTGCCAGCAGTTATGAGGGAAGAGGCTACGAGCAGTACTTC
size: -; J: TRBJ2-3; V: TRBV7-2; D: -; CDR3: CASSPEGRGSIDTQYF; DNA: TGTGCCAGCAGCCCTGAAGGGCGGGGATCAATAGATACGCAGTATTTT
size: -; J: TRBJ1-4; V: TRBV18; D: TRBD1; CDR3: CASSPGQAGEKLFF; DNA: TGTGCCAGCTCACCCGGACAGGCTGGGGAAAAACTGTTTTTT
size: -; J: TRBJ1-1; V: TRBV16; D: -; CDR3: CASSPPRNTEAFF; DNA: TGTGCCAGCAGCCCCCCTCGGAACACTGAAGCTTTCTTT
size: -; J: TRBJ2-2; V: TRBV15; D: TRBD1; CDR3: CATSRVRQGAGTGELFF; DNA: TGTGCCACCAGCAGAGTTCGACAGGGGGCTGGCACCGGGGAGCTGTTTTTT
size: -; J: TRBJ1-5; V: TRBV10-3; D: -; CDR3: CAISDRLETGQPQHF; DNA: TGTGCCATCAGTGACCGACTCGAAACGGGGCAGCCCCAGCATTTT
size: -; J: TRBJ2-5; V: TRBV3-1/TRBV3-2; D: -; CDR3: CASSQGLGVAETQYF; DNA: TGTGCCAGCAGCCAAGGGCTAGGGGTGGCAGAGACCCAGTACTTC
size: -; J: TRBJ1-5; V: TRBV19; D: TRBD1; CDR3: CASSTYRGGRNQPQHF; DNA: TGTGCCAGTAGTACCTACAGGGGCGGACGCAATCAGCCCCAGCATTTT
size: -; J: TRBJ1-4; V: TRBV15; D: -; CDR3: CATSRTNEKLFF; DNA: TGTGCCACCAGCCGAACAAATGAAAAACTGTTTTTT